The entry below describes one TCR beta chain. Some clones are missing from TCRdb's copy, which holds only in-frame ones; the method was immunoSEQ multiplex PCR. Among approximately 80,000 clones listed, 65% to 90% were seen once. Looked up from germline, CDR1 is MNHEY and CDR2 is SVGAGI. The CDR3 loop spans 13 amino acids. The ends were cut back, 7 bases at V and 7 bases at J, with 11 bases in the middle. This sample stems from a study of blood T cell repertoires in COVID-19. Study-wide background: Italy, Spain and the United States were the sources of the convalescent and acute COVID-19 samples.

Source material: peripheral blood. The chain carries TRBV6-5 and TRBJ1-6, with D tentatively TRBD1 (5 bases). The clonotype originates from a man in his fifties with COVID-19, enrolled during active disease. CDR3 loop: CASTGTGNSPLHF. The CDR3 nucleotides read TGTGCCAGCACCGGGACTGGAAATTCACCCCTCCACTTT.